Listed below are T cell receptor beta chains from one sample, sequenced in a study of cytomegalovirus exposure and HLA in healthy donors. Produced via immunoSEQ multiplex PCR; TCRdb's table is partial and in-frame only. The data show fewer than 120,000 clones, approximately 86% seen once. Sequenced sample: PBMCs. These receptors were taken from a man aged 40-50 years in good health and CMV-seronegative. CDR3s include the opening cysteine and the closing phenylalanine or tryptophan. D genes are given only for firm matches. The size field is filled for only some rows; it gives once, few, many or a size class.

clone_size j_call d_call v_call cdr3_nt cdr3_aa
NA TRBJ1-1 NA TRBV5-6 TGTGCCAGCAGCGTATTTCCGTTATTGAACACTGAAGCTTTCTTT CASSVFPLLNTEAFF
NA TRBJ1-5 NA TRBV4-3 TGCGCCAGCAGCCAAGTTCTCGGTAATCAGCCCCAGCATTTT CASSQVLGNQPQHF
NA TRBJ1-2 NA TRBV2 TGTGCCAGCAGTGTTTTCCGGGGCTACACCTTC CASSVFRGYTF
NA TRBJ1-1 NA TRBV5-1 TGCGCCAGCAGCTTGAGGTCAGACAGCACTGAAGCTTTCTTT CASSLRSDSTEAFF
NA TRBJ1-5 TRBD1 TRBV5-1 TGCGCCAGCAGCAGGACAGGGGACCACAATCAGCCCCAGCATTTT CASSRTGDHNQPQHF
NA TRBJ2-5 NA TRBV5-1 TGCGCCAGCAGCGCGGGACTTGAGGAGACCCAGTACTTC CASSAGLEETQYF
few TRBJ2-3 TRBD1 TRBV7-9 TGTGCCAGCAGCCCTATAGGGGGCTCAGATACGCAGTATTTT CASSPIGGSDTQYF
NA TRBJ1-1 TRBD1 TRBV14 TGTGCCAGCAGCCAAGGGACAGGGGGTACTGAAGCTTTCTTT CASSQGTGGTEAFF
NA TRBJ2-1 TRBD1 TRBV11-2 TGTGCCAGCAGCTTTCCGGGACAGGGTAAGCAGTTCTTC CASSFPGQGKQFF
once TRBJ1-5 TRBD1 TRBV2 TGTGCCAGCAGTGAGCAGGGGGCGAGCAATCAGCCCCAGCATTTT CASSEQGASNQPQHF
NA TRBJ2-4 TRBD1 TRBV29-1 TGCAGCGTTCAGGGGGAAGCCAAAAACATTCAGTACTTC CSVQGEAKNIQYF
NA TRBJ2-7 TRBD1 TRBV7-9 TGTGCCAGCAGTTCCTTACAGGGGAACTACGAGCAGTACTTC CASSSLQGNYEQYF
NA TRBJ2-3 NA TRBV7-3 TGTGCCAGCAGCCAGGCAGGGGTAGGAGGAGATACGCAGTATTTT CASSQAGVGGDTQYF
NA TRBJ2-5 NA TRBV28 TGTGCCAGCAGTTCCTCTGGGCAACAAGAGACCCAGTACTTC CASSSSGQQETQYF
once TRBJ2-1 TRBD2 TRBV7-2 TGTGCCAGCAGCACAGGTTGGCTAGCGGGGGACTACAATGAGCAGTTCTTC CASSTGWLAGDYNEQFF
NA TRBJ1-2 NA TRBV5-4 TGTGCCAGCACCCCTAGGGGGACACTCGGCTACACCTTC CASTPRGTLGYTF
NA TRBJ1-1 NA TRBV28 TGTGCCAGCAGTTTCGGGGGGCTGACTGAAGCTTTCTTT CASSFGGLTEAFF
NA TRBJ2-5 NA TRBV29-1 TGCAGCGCCAGGGCCCCGAGGCAAGAGACCCAGTACTTC CSARAPRQETQYF
NA TRBJ1-3 NA TRBV6-5 TGTGCCAGCAGTTCCTCGAGGAGCTCTGGAAACACCATATATTTT CASSSSRSSGNTIYF
NA TRBJ1-2 TRBD1 TRBV10-3 TGTGCCATCAGTTGGGACAGCCTCTCCAAGTCGGGCTACACCTTC CAISWDSLSKSGYTF
NA TRBJ1-4 NA TRBV6-1 TGTGCCAGCACGGCGGGCTATGAAAAACTGTTTTTT CASTAGYEKLFF
NA TRBJ1-1 NA TRBV19 TGTGCCAGTAGTATGAGAGGGTTCGGAGCTTTCTTT CASSMRGFGAFF
NA TRBJ2-7 NA TRBV19 TGTGCCAGTAGGGCGGGACTGAACTACGAGCAGTACTTC CASRAGLNYEQYF
NA TRBJ2-5 NA TRBV7-6 TGTGCCAGCAGCTTATACCGGGGAATCGCAGAGACCCAGTACTTC CASSLYRGIAETQYF
few TRBJ2-7 NA TRBV9 TGTGCCAGCAGTCCCCCGCCTGACAGTGTCTACGAGCAGTACTTC CASSPPPDSVYEQYF
NA TRBJ1-1 NA TRBV9 TGTGCCAGCAGCGTAGACAGAGGGACTGAAGCTTTCTTT CASSVDRGTEAFF
NA TRBJ1-1 NA TRBV6-5 TGTGCCAGCAGTTACCTCGGGGGGAGGAACACTGAAGCTTTCTTT CASSYLGGRNTEAFF
NA TRBJ2-5 NA TRBV29-1 TGCAGCCTCTCCGGGAACCAAGAGACCCAGTACTTC CSLSGNQETQYF
NA TRBJ2-3 NA TRBV6-4 TGTGCCAGCAGTATCACAACCGGGGGCACAGATACGCAGTATTTT CASSITTGGTDTQYF
NA TRBJ1-2 NA TRBV4-3 TGCGCCAGCAGCCAAGATGACCGGGGAGAAGGCTACACCTTC CASSQDDRGEGYTF
NA TRBJ2-1 TRBD2 TRBV5-6 TGTGCCAGCAGCGAAGAGTCTAGCGGGGGGCTCCACAATGAGCAGTTCTTC CASSEESSGGLHNEQFF
NA TRBJ1-5 NA TRBV28 TGTGCCAGCGAACCGGGGGTGGGTCAGCCCCAGCATTTT CASEPGVGQPQHF
NA TRBJ1-1 NA TRBV7-9 TGTGCCAGCAGCTTAGTTGGGGGCTTAGACACTGAAGCTTTCTTT CASSLVGGLDTEAFF
NA TRBJ1-5 NA TRBV6-1 TGTGCCAGCAGTGAAAACAGGGTATCAAATCAGCCCCAGCATTTT CASSENRVSNQPQHF
NA TRBJ1-3 TRBD1 TRBV7-6 TGTGCCAGCAGTCCGTGGGACAGCTCTGGAAACACCATATATTTT CASSPWDSSGNTIYF
NA TRBJ2-7 TRBD2 TRBV9 TGTGCCAGCAGCCCCGGGACTATTAACACCGAGCAGTACTTC CASSPGTINTEQYF
NA TRBJ2-7 NA TRBV7-6 TGTGCCAGCAGCTTAGACACGGGTGGCGAGCAGTACTTC CASSLDTGGEQYF
NA TRBJ2-1 TRBD2 TRBV19 TGTGCCAGTAGGGGGACTAGCGGAAACAATGAGCAGTTCTTC CASRGTSGNNEQFF
NA TRBJ2-6 NA TRBV6-5 TGTGCCAGCCGAACAGGGTACGGGGCCAACGTCCTGACTTTC CASRTGYGANVLTF
NA TRBJ1-2 NA TRBV12-5 TGTGCTAGTGGGCCAACACAGGGATACAACTATGGCTACACCTTC CASGPTQGYNYGYTF
NA TRBJ1-2 TRBD1 TRBV5-1 TGCGCCAGCAGCAGTGACAGGGGGCTCTTCGGCTACACCTTC CASSSDRGLFGYTF
few TRBJ2-1 TRBD1 TRBV13 TGTGCCAGCAGCCACGCCCCGGGACAGGGTAAGAATGAGCAGTTCTTC CASSHAPGQGKNEQFF
NA TRBJ1-5 NA TRBV29-1 TGCAGCGTTGTGGGGGAGGGTAATCAGCCCCAGCATTTT CSVVGEGNQPQHF
NA TRBJ1-1 NA TRBV5-1 TGCGCCAGCAGCTTGGCTATGCGTGCCAATGAAGCTTTCTTT CASSLAMRANEAFF
NA TRBJ2-7 TRBD1 TRBV5-4 TGTGCCAGCAGCTCCGACAGGGGGAAGGGGAACGAGCAGTACTTC CASSSDRGKGNEQYF
NA TRBJ2-1 NA TRBV4-1 TGCGCCAGCAGCCGACGGACAGAGTCCTACAATGAGCAGTTCTTC CASSRRTESYNEQFF
few TRBJ1-5 NA TRBV6-5 TGTGCCAGCAGTTACGGGCCCCCAAACTTACAGCCCCAGCATTTT CASSYGPPNLQPQHF
NA TRBJ1-5 TRBD1 TRBV6-1 TGTGCCAGCAGTGACCCCCCACAGGGGATGAGCAATCAGCCCCAGCATTTT CASSDPPQGMSNQPQHF
NA TRBJ2-7 NA TRBV30 TGTGCCTGGAGTGAGCTCTACGAGCAGTACTTC CAWSELYEQYF
NA TRBJ2-3 TRBD1 TRBV25-1 TGTGCCAGCAGTGAATGGATCGGGGGACAGGGGGCAGATACGCAGTATTTT CASSEWIGGQGADTQYF